These 16 T cell receptor beta chains originate from one sample sequenced in a study of T-cell memory formation after mild COVID-19 (dated by TCRdb to the early 2020s). The library was prepared using 5' RACE. The sequencer listed for this sample is Illumina NovaSeq 6000. TCRdb took the public reads, trimmed them with fastp at Q25, ran MiXCR for clone calling and kept in-frame beta chains. Each entry is one CDR3 protein sequence, shown with its most common DNA and genes. For this sample the table gives 200,000 to 300,000 distinct CDR3 sequences, of which 16% were detected only once. The ten biggest clones cover 22% of the sample. Sequenced input: PBMCs or a T cell subset sorted from them (not recorded which). The receptors come from a man younger than 35 who had mild COVID-19 (a few samples of this study predate the infection). The sample titles of this study are shuffled in the database, so cell type and time point are left out; the donor was told from shared clones.

This clonotype came up a few times. This chain joins TRBV12-5 and TRBJ2-4, with D possibly matching TRBD2 (5 bases). V was trimmed by 1 base and J by 8 bases, leaving 9 bases between them. Germline V gives CDR1 LGHNT, CDR2 FRNRAP. The CDR3 covers 13 residues. The CDR3 coding sequence is TGTGCTAGTGGTTTGGGCCCCGGGGACATTCAGTACTTC. Protein: CASGLGPGDIQYF.

This clonotype has just a few counts. This chain uses TRBV20-1 with TRBJ2-7, with 12 nucleotides matching TRBD2. The V gene end was trimmed by 3 bases and the J gene end by 0 bases; junction bases not matched to a gene: 6. The CDR3 is 16 amino acids. Germline loops: CDR1 DFQATT, CDR2 SNEGSKA (reference sequence). In DNA form, the CDR3 reads TGCAGTGCTAGGGGTGGACTAGCGGGGAGCTCCTACGAGCAGTACTTC. Translation gives CSARGGLAGSSYEQYF.

The chain couples TRBV5-1 to TRBJ2-1; TRBD2 aligns across 8 bases. The CDR3 is made up of 13 amino acids. Germline V gives CDR1 SGHRS, CDR2 YFSETQ. V shed 3 bases, J shed 8 bases, and the junction held 4 bases outside the gene matches. The CDR3 DNA reads TGCGCCAGCAGCTGGCTAGCGGGTCATGAGCAGTTCTTC. It specifies CASSWLAGHEQFF.

V usage is TRBV5-1 and J usage is TRBJ1-4, with a tentative D call TRBD1 (6 bases). The V end was cut by 4 bases, the J end by 6 bases, with 16 bases between. This CDR3 has 15 residues. CDR1 is SGHRS, CDR2 YFSETQ, per germline. CDR3 loop: CASSLQGEEHEKLFF. CDR3 bases: TGCGCCAGCAGCCTACAGGGAGAGGAGCATGAAAAACTGTTTTTT.

The chain employs TRBV7-9 and TRBJ1-2; weak D call: TRBD1 (5 bases). Between the trimmed V and J ends, which lost 1 base and 8 bases, there was a span of 14 bases. Germline CDR1 SEHNR, CDR2 FQNEAQ (reference sequence). The CDR3 extends over 14 amino acids. CDR3 protein: CASSLGGGVPGYTF. CDR3 DNA: TGTGCCAGCAGCTTAGGGGGGGGTGTGCCCGGCTACACCTTC. The full variable domain, rest sourced from reference TRBV7-9 and TRBJ1-2, is DTGVSQNPRHKITKRGQNVTFRCDPISEHNRLYWYRQTLGQGPEFLTYFQNEAQLEKSRLLSDRFSAERPKGSFSTLEIQRTEQGDSAMYLCASSLGGGVPGYTFGSGTRLTVV.

This clonotype showed up many times. The chain links TRBV18 to TRBJ2-7; D gene uncertain. Germline V lookup: CDR1 KGHSH, CDR2 LQKENI. V lost 0 bases and J lost 1, with 10 bases in between. CDR3 size: 15 residues. CDR3: CASSPPARTSYEQYF. The CDR3 DNA sequence: TGTGCCAGCTCACCACCGGCCAGGACGTCCTACGAGCAGTACTTC.

As regards this clonotype: This clone may be a read error of a much larger clone one base away. The rearrangement joins TRBV19 to TRBJ1-2; a weak D match, TRBD1 (5 bases). The CDR3 is made up of 13 amino acids. V lost 6 bases to trimming and J lost 4 bases, with 12 bases between them. Germline V gives CDR1 LNHDA, CDR2 SQIVND (reference sequence). The CDR3 loop is CASRPGLSYGYTF. CDR3 coding DNA: TGTGCCAGTAGACCGGGACTGAGCTATGGCTACACCTTC. The full variable domain, with the rest looked up from reference TRBV19 and TRBJ1-2, is DGGITQSPKYLFRKEGQNVTLSCEQNLNHDAMYWYRQDPGQGLRLIYYSQIVNDFQKGDIAEGYSVSREKKESFPLTVTSAQKNPTAFYLCASRPGLSYGYTFGSGTRLTVV.

At least ten counts were recorded for this clonotype. The CDR3 DNA reads TGTGCCAGCAGCGTAACAGGGGCAACTAATGAAAAACTGTTTTTT. It encodes CASSVTGATNEKLFF. The chain couples TRBV7-7 to TRBJ1-4; 7 positions agree with TRBD1. V lost 5 bases and J lost 0; bases outside the gene matches: 3. Germline lookup yields CDR1 SSHAT and CDR2 FNYEAQ (reference sequence). CDR3 size: 15 residues.

J is TRBJ1-2 and V is TRBV12-3 or TRBV12-4; D is ambiguous. Trimming took 7 bases from V and 7 from J, leaving 19 bases between them. The CDR3 runs 14 residues. The DNA of the CDR3 is TGTGCCAGCATACCCTGGGCAGGCCTGGGTGGCTACACCTTC. As protein: CASIPWAGLGGYTF.

CDR3 sequence: CSVVVQLNTEAFF. CDR3 coding DNA: TGCAGCGTGGTTGTGCAGCTAAACACTGAAGCTTTCTTT. J is TRBJ1-1 and V is TRBV29-1; D gene ambiguous. This CDR3 spans 13 amino acids. Trimming took off 6 bases at V and 2 bases at J, with 13 bases between the two ends. CDR1 is SQVTM, CDR2 ANQGSEA, per germline. Based on the CDR3 plus reference TRBV29-1 and TRBJ1-1, the full variable domain is SAVISQKPSRDICQRGTSLTIQCQVDSQVTMMFWYRQQPGQSLTLIATANQGSEATYESGFVIDKFPISRPNLTFSTLTVSNMSPEDSSIYLCSVVVQLNTEAFFGQGTRLTVV.

The CDR3 sequence is CASSHRGVTDTQYF. CDR3 nucleotide sequence: TGTGCCAGCAGTCACCGGGGGGTCACAGATACGCAGTATTTT. V is TRBV27 and J is TRBJ2-3; the match to TRBD2 covers 7 bases. The CDR3 runs to 14 residues. The V and J ends lost 5 bases and 2 bases, in that order; junction bases with no gene match: 4. Germline values: CDR1 MNHEY, CDR2 SMNVEV (reference sequence).

This rearrangement joins TRBV7-6 to TRBJ2-1, with D tentatively TRBD1 (6 bases). The CDR3 runs 19 residues. Trimming took 3 bases from V and 1 from J, leaving 22 bases between them. Germline values: CDR1 SGHVS, CDR2 FNYEAQ. The CDR3 loop is CASSFRAGAMAWSYNEQFF. The CDR3 DNA sequence: TGTGCCAGCAGCTTTCGGGCAGGGGCGATGGCGTGGTCCTACAATGAGCAGTTCTTC.

This clonotype was counted only a few times. The rearrangement joins TRBV20-1 to TRBJ2-1, with D perhaps matching TRBD1 or TRBD2 (5 bases each). The V and J ends lost 0 bases and 15 bases respectively, with 12 bases between them. In germline, CDR1 is DFQATT, CDR2 SNEGSKA (reference sequence). CDR3 length equals 11 residues. The CDR3 coding sequence is TGCAGTGCTAGAGATCGGGGACGCAGGTTCTTC. It encodes CSARDRGRRFF.

This clonotype was counted between two and nine times. One end of the junction varies from germline; a read error may be responsible. This chain uses TRBV7-2 with TRBJ2-3, with 7 bases matching TRBD1. Looked up from germline, CDR1 is SGHTA and CDR2 is FQGNSA. This CDR3 region has 13 residues. Here the CDR3 reads CASSSSAGGGWDF. The CDR3 DNA reads TGTGCCAGCAGCTCTTCGGCAGGGGGTGGGTGGGATTTT.

The V and J genes are TRBV5-4 and TRBJ1-2, with D possibly being TRBD1 (6 bases). CDR3 length: 15 amino acids. Germline assignment: CDR1 SGHNT and CDR2 YYREEE (reference sequence). The germline V and J ends were trimmed by 5 bases and 5 bases, with 19 bases remaining between them. Here the CDR3 DNA reads TGTGCCAGCAGGTTGCGAGGACAGCCCGCTTATGGCTACACCTTC. Translation gives CASRLRGQPAYGYTF.

This clonotype was detected a few times. The V gene is TRBV11-3, the J gene TRBJ2-2; D remains unclear. CDR3 length equals 13 residues. The V end lost 2 bases, the J end lost 6 bases, and 7 bases lay between the germline ends. Per the germline V gene, CDR1 is SGHNT and CDR2 is YENEEA. CDR3: CASSLQWAGELFF. Here the CDR3 DNA reads TGTGCCAGCAGCTTACAATGGGCCGGGGAGCTGTTTTTT.